A selection of T cell receptor beta chains follows, all from one sample in a study of tumor-infiltrating lymphocytes in primary liver carcinoma. TCRdb re-derived calls from the multiplex PCR reads in MiXCR, one entry per CDR3 protein. The sample consists of around 330,000 distinct CDR3 sequences, 60% to 80% of them appearing once. Sequenced input: peripheral blood. These receptor sequences come from a man aged 40-50 years with primary liver carcinoma and hepatitis B virus infection. CDR3s include the opening cysteine and the closing phenylalanine or tryptophan. D genes are given only for firm matches. Only some rows state a clone size, as once, few, many or a class for expanded clones.

>TRBJ2-2|few|TRBV5-1|.
CASSLFGAGELFF
TGCGCCAGCAGCTTGTTCGGGGCCGGGGAGCTGTTTTTT
>TRBJ2-1|many|TRBV4-1|.
CASSPFGAGGTANEQFF
TGCGCCAGCAGCCCCTTCGGAGCGGGTGGGACGGCCAATGAGCAGTTCTTC
>TRBJ2-6|many|TRBV4-3|.
CASSQVGSGANVLTF
TGCGCCAGCAGCCAAGTGGGGTCTGGGGCCAACGTCCTGACTTTC
>TRBJ1-5|.|TRBV4-3|TRBD1
CVSSQSRDRGQPLHF
TGCGTCAGCAGCCAGAGCCGGGACAGGGGTCAGCCCCTGCATTTT
>TRBJ2-7|.|TRBV14|.
CASSQERNYYEQYF
TGTGCCAGCAGCCAAGAGAGGAACTACTACGAGCAGTACTTC
>TRBJ2-2|.|TRBV30|.
CAWSVGVGGGELFF
TGTGCCTGGAGTGTAGGGGTTGGGGGCGGGGAGCTGTTTTTT
>TRBJ2-1|.|TRBV29-1|TRBD2
CGVVGLAVYNERFF
TGCGGCGTTGTGGGGCTAGCGGTTTACAATGAGCGGTTCTTC
>TRBJ1-1|.|TRBV6-6|.
CVRSYRLVSMNTEAFF
TGTGTCAGAAGTTACAGGCTCGTCAGCATGAACACTGAGGCTTTCTTT
>TRBJ2-1|.|TRBV11-2|.
CTSSSPKGSEQFF
TGTACCAGCAGCTCTCCGAAAGGGTCGGAGCAGTTCTTC
>TRBJ2-1|.|TRBV6-4|.
CASSDFPLAGGSNSHEQFF
TGTGCCAGCAGTGACTTCCCCCTAGCTGGAGGGAGTAATTCCCATGAGCAGTTCTTC
>TRBJ2-5|.|TRBV23-1|.
CASSQSCPIQETQYF
TGCGCCAGCAGTCAATCATGCCCTATTCAAGAGACCCAGTACTTC
>TRBJ2-6|.|TRBV5-4|TRBD1
CASRPGTGGSGANVLTF
TGTGCCAGCAGGCCCGGGACAGGGGGTTCCGGGGCCAACGTCCTGACTTTC
>TRBJ1-3|many|TRBV4-1|.
CASSHRTGISGNTIYF
TGCGCCAGCAGCCATAGGACGGGAATCTCTGGAAACACCATATATTTT
>TRBJ2-1|.|TRBV6-1|.
CASNAGPNNEQFF
TGTGCCAGCAATGCAGGACCCAACAATGAGCAGTTCTTC
>TRBJ2-5|.|TRBV6-6|TRBD2
CVSSGLEETQYF
TGTGTCAGCAGTGGACTAGAAGAGACACAGTACTTC
>TRBJ2-1|.|TRBV5-5|TRBD2
CASSSLAGGQVEQFF
TGTGCCAGCAGCTCGCTAGCGGGAGGGCAGGTTGAGCAGTTCTTC
>TRBJ1-6|.|TRBV28|.
CASSLGGVGSPLHF
TGTGCCAGCAGTTTAGGCGGAGTGGGTTCACCCCTCCACTTT
>TRBJ2-1|many|TRBV6-5|TRBD2
CASSYIGSGGERNEQFF
TGTGCCAGCAGTTACATTGGTAGCGGGGGGGAAAGGAATGAGCAGTTCTTC
>TRBJ1-5|.|TRBV12-3/TRBV12-4|.
CASSLQVNQPQHF
TGTGCAAGCAGTTTACAGGTCAATCAGCCCCAGCATTTT
>TRBJ2-4|.|TRBV11-2|.
CASSPTGASTVAKNIQYF
TGTGCCAGCAGCCCAACTGGGGCTTCCACGGTGGCCAAAAACATTCAGTACTTC
>TRBJ2-7|few|TRBV6-2/TRBV6-3|.
CASNVPGYAYEQYF
TGTGCCAGCAACGTACCGGGTTACGCCTACGAGCAGTACTTC
>TRBJ2-7|many|TRBV5-5|.
CASSSLTGYAYEQYF
TGTGCCAGCAGCTCCCTCACAGGGTACGCCTACGAGCAGTACTTC
>TRBJ1-2|.|TRBV5-4|TRBD1
CASSLQGGGCTF
TGTGCCAGCAGCTTGCAGGGGGGAGGCTGCACCTTC
>TRBJ1-5|.|TRBV5-5|.
CASSLGQAHQPQHF
TGTGCCAGCAGCTTGGGACAGGCTCATCAGCCCCAGCATTTT
>TRBJ1-6|few|TRBV5-4|.
CASSPQGGGQNSPLHF
TGTGCCAGCAGCCCCCAAGGCGGGGGGCAGAATTCACCCCTCCACTTT
>TRBJ2-3|.|TRBV11-1|TRBD2
CASSPLGLAVRDTRYF
TGTGCCAGCAGCCCCTTGGGCCTAGCGGTGAGGGATACGCGGTATTTC
>TRBJ2-3|.|TRBV7-8|.
CASSATRHTDTQYF
TGTGCCAGCAGCGCTACTAGACACACAGATACGCAGTATTTT
>TRBJ1-6|.|TRBV28|TRBD1
CASAGDRLNSPLHF
TGTGCCAGCGCCGGGGACAGGCTTAATTCACCCCTCCACTTT
>TRBJ2-7|many|TRBV12-3/TRBV12-4|.
CASRLLAGALGEQYF
TGTGCCAGCAGACTACTAGCCGGGGCTCTGGGCGAGCAGTACTTC
>TRBJ1-1|few|TRBV6-1|TRBD1
CASILGTGARYWGIEAFF
TGTGCCAGCATCCTCGGGACAGGGGCGCGGTACTGGGGAATTGAAGCTTTCTTT
>TRBJ2-1|.|TRBV7-9|.
CASCFEWSYNEQFF
TGTGCCAGCTGTTTCGAATGGTCCTACAATGAGCAGTTCTTC
>TRBJ2-3|many|TRBV11-3|.
CASSLGSGPTDTQYF
TGTGCCAGCAGCTTGGGGAGTGGGCCCACAGATACGCAGTATTTT
>TRBJ2-7|.|TRBV4-2|TRBD2
CASSHVNGGSSYEQYF
TGCGCCAGCAGCCATGTCAACGGGGGGTCCTCCTACGAGCAGTACTTC
>TRBJ2-7|.|TRBV20-1|.
CSANPRDRLSYEQYF
TGCAGTGCTAACCCCCGGGACCGTCTTTCCTACGAGCAGTACTTC
>TRBJ2-6|.|TRBV29-1|.
CSVGTAAMANVLTF
TGCAGCGTTGGGACGGCGGCTATGGCCAACGTCCTGACTTTC
>TRBJ2-5|.|TRBV2|.
CASSEDLRETQYF
TGTGCCAGCAGTGAGGACCTCCGAGAGACCCAGTACTTC
>TRBJ2-2|.|TRBV5-1|TRBD2
CASLGLAGASTGELFF
TGCGCCAGCCTAGGACTAGCGGGAGCGAGCACCGGGGAGCTGTTTTTT
>TRBJ2-1|.|TRBV10-2|TRBD2
CVSSESRLAGNEQFF
TGCGTCAGCAGTGAGTCGAGACTAGCCGGCAATGAACAGTTCTTC
>TRBJ2-3|.|TRBV6-2/TRBV6-3|.
CASSSLVGDTQYF
TGTGCCAGCAGCTCCCTTGTGGGAGATACGCAGTATTTT
>TRBJ2-3|.|TRBV5-1|TRBD2
CASSSSGPRTDTQYF
TGCGCCAGCAGCTCTAGCGGGCCCCGCACAGATACGCAGTATTTT
>TRBJ2-1|many|TRBV29-1|TRBD2
CSVEVAAGVLNEQFF
TGCAGCGTTGAAGTTGCGGCGGGAGTACTAAATGAGCAGTTCTTC
>TRBJ1-5|.|TRBV12-3/TRBV12-4|.
CASSLGGRGGINQPQHF
TGTGCCAGCAGTTTGGGGGGAAGAGGGGGGATCAATCAGCCCCAGCATTTT
>TRBJ2-7|once|TRBV28|.
CASGIDSSHEQYF
TGTGCCAGCGGAATTGACAGTTCCCACGAGCAGTACTTC
>TRBJ2-7|.|TRBV7-9|.
CDSSFEPYEQYF
TGTGACAGCAGCTTTGAGCCCTACGAGCAGTACTTC
>TRBJ1-5|few|TRBV14|.
CASSQDPSRYQPQHF
TGTGCCAGCAGCCAAGACCCCAGCCGTTATCAGCCCCAGCATTTT
>TRBJ2-7|.|TRBV14|.
CASSQDVGVQYF
TGTGCCAGCAGCCAAGATGTCGGGGTGCAGTACTTC
>TRBJ1-1|.|TRBV12-3/TRBV12-4|.
CASSLGEDTEAFF
TGTGCCAGCAGTCTCGGCGAAGACACTGAAGCTTTCTTT
>TRBJ2-1|few|TRBV7-8|TRBD2
CASSRRTSGSSNEQFF
TGTGCCAGCAGCAGAAGGACTAGCGGGAGTTCGAATGAGCAGTTCTTC
>TRBJ2-3|.|TRBV6-1|.
CVSAGTYTDTQYF
TGTGTCAGTGCAGGGACTTACACAGATACGCAGTATTTT
>TRBJ2-5|few|TRBV28|TRBD1
CASTQTGETQYF
TGTGCCAGCACCCAGACAGGGGAGACCCAGTACTTC
>TRBJ1-1|.|TRBV7-9|.
CVTSIRSSTEAFF
TGTGTCACCTCAATTCGGTCGAGCACTGAAGCTTTCTTT
>TRBJ2-7|.|TRBV7-8|.
CASSLAVRGVYEQYF
TGTGCCAGCAGCTTAGCCGTAAGGGGGGTGTACGAGCAGTACTTC
>TRBJ2-3|.|TRBV24-1|TRBD2
CVTSDRLAGFTDTQYF
TGTGTCACCAGTGACCGACTAGCGGGATTCACAGATACGCAGTATTTT
>TRBJ2-1|.|TRBV11-1|.
CASSFRAGAYNEQFF
TGTGCCAGCAGCTTCAGGGCAGGGGCCTACAATGAGCAGTTCTTC
>TRBJ1-5|few|TRBV10-3|TRBD1
CAIRRQGNQPQHF
TGTGCCATCAGGCGACAGGGGAATCAGCCCCAGCATTTT
>TRBJ1-5|few|TRBV7-8|.
CASSPLRNGNQPQHF
TGTGCCAGCAGCCCGCTTAGAAACGGCAATCAGCCCCAGCATTTT
>TRBJ2-7|.|TRBV11-2|TRBD2
CASSLGTSGYEQCF
TGTGCCAGCAGTTTAGGGACTAGCGGCTACGAGCAGTGCTTC
>TRBJ1-5|.|TRBV11-2|.
CISSLDRDQPQHF
TGTATCAGCAGCCTGGACCGCGATCAACCCCAGCATTTT
>TRBJ2-4|.|TRBV5-1|TRBD2
CASSATSGSDIQYF
TGCGCCAGCAGCGCCACTAGCGGGAGTGACATTCAGTACTTC
>TRBJ2-3|.|TRBV12-3/TRBV12-4|TRBD1
CATKLGTDKEGTQYF
TGTGCCACCAAGCTCGGGACAGACAAAGAAGGTACGCAGTATTTT